This record looks at one T cell receptor (beta chain) sequence and its context. The antigen it recognizes is unknown. The germline V gene (reference sequence) specifies PRHDT as CDR1 and FYEKMQ as CDR2. The CDR3 starts with the cysteine, ends with the phenylalanine, and has 15 residues. No DNA appears here. For each CD8+ T cell subset, flow sorting was done in triplicate, and about 300,000 cells per subset went directly into RLT lysis buffer. To exclude memory contaminants, naive CD8+ T cells were stringently defined as CD45RO-CCR7+CD27+CD95-. Using standard density gradient centrifugation, peripheral blood mononuclear cells were isolated from buffy coats. A FACSAria III was used to flow-sort naive CXCR3-negative and CXCR3-positive CD8+ T cells. An RNeasy Mini Kit was used to extract total RNA from the sorted cells. The record originates from a study of CXCR3-negative and CXCR3-positive naive CD8 T cells (dated by TCRdb to between 2018 and 2021). In terms of the full investigation: Some 150 million TRB reads were obtained in total, roughly 1.5 +/- 0.3 million reads per library. TRBV-TRBJ cluster analysis included naive subsets from a handful of donors and memory cells from 3 donors. Data from under 12 donors, pooled across two independent experiments, went into the diversity and physicochemical repertoire analyses. Results and caveats for the whole study, not just this receptor: Because surface CD5, which is linked to self-reactivity in mice, was comparable between the naive subsets, TCR interaction strength was also inferred from the physicochemical properties of TRB CDR3s. Similar TRBV-TRBJ usage was shown by naive CXCR3-negative and CXCR3-positive cells from the same donor, whereas distinct patterns were shown by memory cells. Repertoire diversity was comparably high in both naive subsets but much lower in memory CD8+ T cells. Freshly isolated PBMCs were used for most assays because CXCR3 expression went down partially after cryopreservation. Compared with CXCR3-negative naive cells, CXCR3-positive naive cells had TRB CDR3s with higher hydrophobicity (lower Kidera factor 4), lower energy, and higher strength and volume indices.

The instrument given in TCRdb is NextSeq 550. The Human TCR Profiling Kit (MiLaboratory) was used to make UMI-labeled 5' RACE TRB cDNA libraries. cDNA synthesis used the entire amount of extracted RNA, and PCR amplification then used the entire amount of cDNA produced. Libraries were prepared in parallel using an identical number of PCR cycles. Turning to the authors' computational methods: With a requirement of at least two reads per UMI, MIGEC and MiXCR extracted about 53,000 +/- 9,400 unique UMI-labeled TRB cDNA molecules per library. On average, each library contained about 40,000 +/- 10,000 functional in-frame TRB CDR3 nucleotide clonotypes without stop codons. Diversity metrics, including normalized Shannon-Wiener and Chao1, were computed in VDJtools after downsampling to 5000 UMI-labeled TRB molecules per sample. Clonotype-size-weighted physicochemical properties of the central five CDR3 residues (interaction energy, strength, volume and Kidera factor 4) were computed in VDJtools. After reprocessing by TCRdb, each CDR3 protein sequence is one entry, and no DNA is given. TCRdb, not the original authors, processed these V and J calls. For this sample, the table gives over 70,000 distinct CDR3 sequences. The ten largest clones take up 0.85% to 1.4% of the sample.

The receptor was derived from a human donor in good health. Some clones in this sample may be carry-over from other donors' samples. The material sequenced was naive CXCR3- CD8+ T cells from blood. In light of the paper, this sample's cell subset or site label describes: CD45RO-CCR7+CD27+CD95- naive CD8+ T cells lacking CXCR3 (TNR3-). This receptor chain uses TRBV13 and TRBJ2-1; TCRdb designates TRBD1, a call that cannot be tested without DNA. The CDR3 in this case is CASSLTGEAYNEQFF.